This TCR beta chain was captured by sequencing in a study of CD8 T cells in Susac syndrome. To note about this clonotype: Antigen: not known.

Regarding the study as a whole: No clonal expansion appeared among CD4+ T cells in Susac patients. The study recognized that the number of individuals in its TCR sequencing and HLA analysis was relatively small.

The RNA input was about 0.45 to 1 ug, and it was reverse transcribed with random hexamers. TCRdb fed the immunoSEQ multiplex PCR reads into MiXCR, producing one record per CDR3 protein. The data contain under 200,000 distinct CDR3 sequences, around nine tenths of them singletons. Sequenced: CD4+ T cells from PBMCs. This TCR was recovered from a human donor with Susac syndrome.

CDR3 nucleotide sequence: TGTGCCAGCAGCACAACAGGGGCGCATCAGCCCCAGCATTTT. Translating gives CASSTTGAHQPQHF. V is TRBV9 and J is TRBJ1-5; TRBD1 matches 7 bases. This CDR3 has 14 residues. In germline, CDR1 is SGDLS, CDR2 YYNGEE. The V segment lost 4 bases and the J segment 5 bases; nucleotides outside the gene matches: 6. The variable domain in full, with the rest retrieved from reference TRBV9 and TRBJ1-5, is DSGVTQTPKHLITATGQRVTLRCSPRSGDLSVYWYQQSLDQGLQFLIQYYNGEERAKGNILERFSAQQFPDLHSELNLSSLELGDSALYFCASSTTGAHQPQHFGDGTRLSIL.